This TCR beta chain was sequenced during a study of blood T cell repertoires in COVID-19. Study details: Sample material is recorded as cDNA or gDNA derived from T cells, B-cell-depleted T cells, or PBMCs.

Here immunoSEQ multiplex PCR was the method, and the copy in TCRdb shows in-frame clones only, minus some. The sample records around 290,000 clones, around 87% being singletons. The CDR3 sequence is 14 residues long. CDR1 is MNHEY and CDR2 is SVGEGT in the germline V gene. The V end was cut by 2 bases, the J end by 3 bases, with 9 bases between. V is TRBV6-2 or TRBV6-3 and J is TRBJ2-3, with D tentatively TRBD2 (6 bases). Material for sequencing was peripheral blood. This receptor was identified in a woman aged 45-65 years who had recovered from COVID-19. CDR3 nucleotide sequence: TGTGCCAGCAGTTACCGGGGGAAGACAGATACGCAGTATTTT. Protein: CASSYRGKTDTQYF.